The 2 T cell receptor beta chains given below trace back to one sample, sequenced in a study of shared clonotypes between healthy human individuals. The assay was immunoSEQ multiplex PCR, and TCRdb's table has in-frame clones only and misses some. The sample has fewer than 3 million clones, roughly 90% seen once; the top ten hold about 0.36%. The sample comprised naive CD4+ T cells from PBMCs. The subset: CD45RA+ positively selected. These receptor sequences come from a man between 18 and 29 years old in good health. Some clones in this sample may be carry-over from other donors' samples.

V is TRBV5-1 and J is TRBJ2-7; TRBD1 matches at 7 bases. V lost 3 bases, J lost 2 bases, and 5 bases stayed unmatched. The CDR3 contains 14 residues. Germline V gene data show CDR1 as SGHRS and CDR2 as YFSETQ. In nucleotides, the CDR3 is TGCGCCAGCAGCTCGACAGGGTTCCCCTACGAGCAGTACTTC. Amino acid sequence: CASSSTGFPYEQYF.

The rearrangement links TRBV4-1 to TRBJ1-1, with a tentative D call TRBD1 (5 bases). CDR3 length: 14 amino acids. The V end was cut by 1 base, the J end by 4 bases, with 10 bases between. Germline CDR1 reads MGHRA; CDR2 reads YSYEKL. Here the CDR3 DNA reads TGCGCCAGCAGCCAAGTGTGGGGGGGCACTGAAGCTTTCTTT. Its translation: CASSQVWGGTEAFF.